The rows below give T cell receptor beta chains drawn from one sample of a study of T cells in narcolepsy. The method was immunoSEQ multiplex PCR; TCRdb's version includes in-frame clones alone and lacks a portion of them. The repertoire includes approximately 30,000 clones, approximately 86% of them detected once, and 1% to 1.3% sits in the top ten. The sequencing sample was made of CD45RA- memory CD4+ T cells from PBMCs. These receptors all stem from a human donor with narcolepsy. The CDR3 runs from the conserved cysteine through the conserved F or W. The D gene is left open where the match is weak. Where a row states a size, it is once, few, many or the class of an expanded clone; other rows omit it.

V	D	J	size	CDR3	DNA
TRBV10-3	NA	TRBJ2-5	NA	CAISESTETQYF	TGTGCCATCAGTGAGTCGACAGAGACCCAGTACTTC
TRBV28	TRBD1	TRBJ2-7	NA	CASSSGTGRGNHEQYF	TGTGCCAGCAGTTCGGGGACAGGGAGGGGGAATCACGAGCAGTACTTC
TRBV10-3	NA	TRBJ1-2	NA	CAISEDRNYGYTF	TGTGCCATCAGTGAGGACAGAAACTATGGCTACACCTTC
TRBV10-3	TRBD1	TRBJ2-7	few	CAIRPGQWSYEQYF	TGTGCCATCAGGCCGGGACAGTGGTCCTACGAGCAGTACTTC
TRBV19	TRBD1	TRBJ1-2	NA	CASSIGTGFYGYTF	TGTGCCAGTAGTATAGGGACAGGATTCTATGGCTACACCTTC
TRBV27	TRBD1	TRBJ2-2	NA	CASSITGGFSGPGTGELFF	TGTGCCAGCAGCATTACAGGGGGCTTCTCGGGGCCGGGGACCGGGGAGCTGTTTTTT
TRBV19	NA	TRBJ2-3	once	CASSIADGSTDTQYF	TGTGCCAGTAGTATAGCAGACGGCAGCACAGATACGCAGTATTTT
TRBV15	NA	TRBJ1-2	NA	CATSRDQGGFGYGYTF	TGTGCCACCAGCAGAGATCAGGGAGGGTTTGGCTATGGCTACACCTTC
TRBV11-3	NA	TRBJ1-2	NA	CASSKSTAISNYGYTF	TGTGCCAGCAGCAAATCGACAGCAATATCTAACTATGGCTACACCTTC
TRBV19	NA	TRBJ1-1	few	CASNIGFVNTEAFF	TGTGCCAGTAACATAGGGTTCGTGAACACTGAAGCTTTCTTT
TRBV5-1	NA	TRBJ2-5	NA	CASSLNQETQYF	TGCGCCAGCAGCCTCAACCAAGAGACCCAGTACTTC
TRBV28	NA	TRBJ1-2	NA	CASSFPRGRGVGYTF	TGTGCCAGCAGTTTCCCCCGGGGGAGGGGAGTAGGCTACACCTTC
TRBV6-1	NA	TRBJ2-7	NA	CASSDLGRGNYEQYF	TGTGCCAGCAGTGATTTGGGAAGGGGGAACTACGAGCAGTACTTC
TRBV2	NA	TRBJ2-5	NA	CASSDVAETQYF	TGTGCCAGCAGTGATGTTGCGGAGACCCAGTACTTC
TRBV19	NA	TRBJ2-1	NA	CASTESSYNEQFF	TGTGCCAGTACGGAGAGCTCCTACAATGAGCAGTTCTTC
TRBV6-5	NA	TRBJ1-2	NA	CASSLGAYYGYTF	TGTGCCAGCAGTTTGGGGGCGTACTATGGCTACACCTTC
TRBV5-1	TRBD1	TRBJ2-4	few	CASSLAGGADIQYF	TGCGCCAGCAGCTTGGCAGGGGGCGCAGACATTCAGTACTTC
TRBV6-5	NA	TRBJ2-3	NA	CASSRRDFTDTQYF	TGTGCCAGCAGCCGCCGGGACTTCACAGATACGCAGTATTTT
TRBV25-1	NA	TRBJ2-5	NA	CASSEGELPQETQYF	TGTGCCAGCAGTGAAGGGGAGCTACCCCAAGAGACCCAGTACTTC
TRBV7-9	NA	TRBJ2-7	NA	CASSREGGAEQYF	TGTGCCAGCAGCCGGGAAGGGGGGGCCGAGCAGTACTTC
TRBV27	TRBD1	TRBJ1-5	NA	CASSGTGGQPQHF	TGTGCCAGCAGCGGGACAGGGGGCCAGCCCCAGCATTTT
TRBV19	TRBD1	TRBJ1-2	NA	CASTTGGFLGYGYTF	TGTGCCAGTACCACAGGGGGCTTTCTTGGCTATGGCTACACCTTC
TRBV5-1	TRBD1	TRBJ2-5	once	CASSSSTGGRGETQYF	TGCGCCAGCAGCTCAAGTACAGGGGGCCGGGGGGAGACCCAGTACTTC
TRBV6-1	NA	TRBJ1-5	few	CASNEDRYQPQHF	TGTGCCAGCAATGAGGACCGGTATCAGCCCCAGCATTTT
TRBV6-6	NA	TRBJ1-2	NA	CASSTGGFRAGYTF	TGTGCCAGCAGTACCGGTGGGTTTAGGGCTGGCTACACCTTC
TRBV6-1	TRBD2	TRBJ2-1	NA	CASSFSGGSYNEQFF	TGTGCCAGCAGTTTTAGCGGGGGTTCCTACAATGAGCAGTTCTTC
TRBV12-5	NA	TRBJ1-3	once	CASVTQGSGNTIYF	TGTGCTAGTGTTACTCAGGGATCTGGAAACACCATATATTTT
TRBV19	NA	TRBJ2-3	few	CASRLQGGARDTQYF	TGTGCCAGTAGGCTACAAGGGGGGGCGAGGGATACGCAGTATTTT
TRBV6-1	TRBD1	TRBJ1-1	NA	CASIGTGGGGFF	TGTGCCAGCATCGGGACAGGCGGTGGGGGTTTCTTT
TRBV5-1	NA	TRBJ2-1	NA	CASKINGGGEQFF	TGCGCCAGCAAGATCAACGGGGGCGGTGAGCAGTTCTTC
TRBV15	TRBD2	TRBJ2-3	NA	CATSKPPSGGAISTDTQYF	TGTGCCACCAGCAAACCCCCTAGCGGGGGGGCTATAAGCACAGATACGCAGTATTTT
TRBV5-1	NA	TRBJ2-3	NA	CASSFGPGGDTQYF	TGCGCCAGCAGCTTTGGCCCTGGGGGAGATACGCAGTATTTT
TRBV6-5	NA	TRBJ2-7	NA	CATTPWGRRNEQYF	TGTGCCACTACCCCTTGGGGGAGAAGAAACGAGCAGTACTTC
TRBV6-1	NA	TRBJ2-7	NA	CASYTGGARKNEQYF	TGTGCCAGCTACACTGGGGGGGCCCGAAAAAACGAGCAGTACTTC
TRBV7-9	NA	TRBJ1-4	once	CASSYQEQGEKLFF	TGTGCCAGCAGCTACCAGGAGCAGGGTGAAAAACTGTTTTTT
TRBV5-1	TRBD2	TRBJ2-3	NA	CASSSGWLAGAPSTDTQYF	TGCGCCAGCAGCTCTGGATGGCTAGCGGGGGCCCCTAGCACAGATACGCAGTATTTT
TRBV10-3	NA	TRBJ1-2	NA	CAISESGGNYGYTF	TGTGCCATCAGTGAGTCGGGGGGAAACTATGGCTACACCTTC
TRBV11-2	NA	TRBJ2-7	NA	CASSTATPEQYF	TGTGCCAGCAGTACCGCGACTCCCGAGCAGTACTTC
TRBV5-8	TRBD2	TRBJ2-3	NA	CASSASGGVTDTQYF	TGTGCCAGCAGCGCCAGCGGGGGGGTCACAGATACGCAGTATTTT
TRBV10-3	TRBD2	TRBJ2-3	once	CAISASGGGVRTDTQYF	TGTGCCATCAGTGCAAGCGGGGGTGGGGTTCGCACAGATACGCAGTATTTT
TRBV11-2	TRBD2	TRBJ2-2	NA	CASSPRLAAGELFF	TGTGCCAGCAGCCCGCGACTAGCCGCCGGGGAGCTGTTTTTT
TRBV6-1	TRBD2	TRBJ2-1	few	CASSISGGSWDEQFF	TGTGCCAGCAGTATCAGCGGGGGGAGTTGGGATGAGCAGTTCTTC
TRBV5-6	NA	TRBJ1-2	NA	CASSLAKTGAYGYTF	TGTGCCAGCAGCTTGGCCAAAACAGGAGCCTATGGCTACACCTTC
TRBV7-8	NA	TRBJ2-3	NA	CASSPSIDTQYF	TGTGCCAGCAGCCCCTCAATCGATACGCAGTATTTT
TRBV10-3	NA	TRBJ2-5	NA	CAISEAQETQYF	TGTGCCATCAGTGAGGCCCAAGAGACCCAGTACTTC
TRBV6-1	NA	TRBJ2-5	once	CASSQVPTQYF	TGTGCCAGCAGTCAGGTCCCGACCCAGTACTTC
TRBV6-1	TRBD1	TRBJ1-2	NA	CASSEIGQGRGGYTF	TGTGCCAGCAGTGAAATAGGACAGGGGCGCGGTGGCTACACCTTC
TRBV11-2	NA	TRBJ1-1	NA	CASSAQDSNTEAFF	TGTGCCAGCAGCGCCCAGGACTCGAACACTGAAGCTTTCTTT
TRBV10-1	TRBD2	TRBJ2-2	NA	CASSTSGTNTGELFF	TGCGCCAGCAGCACTAGCGGCACGAACACCGGGGAGCTGTTTTTT
TRBV2	NA	TRBJ1-2	NA	CASSEQGMSYGYTF	TGTGCCAGCAGTGAACAGGGCATGTCCTATGGCTACACCTTC
TRBV21-1	NA	TRBJ1-1	NA	CASSKARDSEAFF	TGTGCCAGCAGCAAAGCGCGGGACTCTGAAGCTTTCTTT
TRBV6-1	TRBD1	TRBJ1-1	NA	CATNLLGQMNTEAFF	TGTGCCACCAACCTCCTGGGACAGATGAACACTGAAGCTTTCTTT
TRBV10-3	NA	TRBJ2-6	NA	CAISSGANVLTF	TGTGCCATAAGCTCTGGGGCCAACGTCCTGACTTTC